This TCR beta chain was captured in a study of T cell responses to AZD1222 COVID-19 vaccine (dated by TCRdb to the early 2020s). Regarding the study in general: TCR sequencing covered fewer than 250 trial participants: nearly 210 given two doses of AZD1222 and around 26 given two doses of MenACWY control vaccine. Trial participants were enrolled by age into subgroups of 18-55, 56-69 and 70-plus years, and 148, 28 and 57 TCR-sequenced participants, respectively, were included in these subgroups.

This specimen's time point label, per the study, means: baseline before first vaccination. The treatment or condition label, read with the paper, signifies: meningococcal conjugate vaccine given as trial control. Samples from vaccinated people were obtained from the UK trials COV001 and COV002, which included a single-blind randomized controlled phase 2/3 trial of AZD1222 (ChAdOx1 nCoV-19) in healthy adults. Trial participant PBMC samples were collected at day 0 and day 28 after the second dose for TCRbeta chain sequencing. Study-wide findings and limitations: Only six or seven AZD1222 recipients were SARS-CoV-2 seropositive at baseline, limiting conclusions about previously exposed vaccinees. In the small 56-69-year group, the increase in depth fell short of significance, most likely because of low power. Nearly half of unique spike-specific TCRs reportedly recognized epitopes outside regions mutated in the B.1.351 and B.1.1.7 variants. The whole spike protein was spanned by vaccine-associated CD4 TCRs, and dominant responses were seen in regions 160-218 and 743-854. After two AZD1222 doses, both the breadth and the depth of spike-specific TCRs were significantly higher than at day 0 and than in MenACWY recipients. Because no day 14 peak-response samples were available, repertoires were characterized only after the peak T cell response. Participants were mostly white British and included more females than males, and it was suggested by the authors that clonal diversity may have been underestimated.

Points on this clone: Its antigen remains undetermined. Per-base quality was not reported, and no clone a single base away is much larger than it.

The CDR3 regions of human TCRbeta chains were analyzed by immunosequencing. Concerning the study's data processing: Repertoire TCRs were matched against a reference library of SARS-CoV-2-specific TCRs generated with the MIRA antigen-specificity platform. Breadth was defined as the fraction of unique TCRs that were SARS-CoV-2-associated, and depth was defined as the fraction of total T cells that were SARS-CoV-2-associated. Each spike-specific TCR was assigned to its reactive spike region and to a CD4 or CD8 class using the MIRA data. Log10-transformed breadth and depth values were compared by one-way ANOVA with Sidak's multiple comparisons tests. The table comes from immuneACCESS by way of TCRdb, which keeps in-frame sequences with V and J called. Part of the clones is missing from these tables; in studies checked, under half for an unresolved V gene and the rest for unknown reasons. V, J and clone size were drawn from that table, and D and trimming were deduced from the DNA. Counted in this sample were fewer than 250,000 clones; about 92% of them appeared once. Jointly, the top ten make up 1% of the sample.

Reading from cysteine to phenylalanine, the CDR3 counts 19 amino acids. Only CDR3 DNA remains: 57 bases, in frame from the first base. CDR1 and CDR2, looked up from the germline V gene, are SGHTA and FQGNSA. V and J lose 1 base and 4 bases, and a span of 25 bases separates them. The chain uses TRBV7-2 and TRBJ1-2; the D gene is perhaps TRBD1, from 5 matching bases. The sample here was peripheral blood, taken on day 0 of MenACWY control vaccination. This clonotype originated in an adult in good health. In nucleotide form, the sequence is TGTGCCAGCAGCTTAGACTCGGCTCGACAGCTAGCCGTGGGCTATGGCTACACCTTC. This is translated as CASSLDSARQLAVGYGYTF.